This section outlines one TCR beta chain sequence together with its context. The data stem from a study of PD-1 blockade in classical Hodgkin lymphoma. Sequencing used immunoSEQ multiplex PCR; TCRdb keeps in-frame clones, though not all of them. The data contain approximately 79,000 clones, about nine tenths of them singletons. CDR1 is SEHNR, CDR2 FQNEAQ, per germline (reference sequence). V lost 5 bases and J lost 7, with 8 bases in between. The CDR3 is made up of 12 amino acids. All the patients suffered relapse after autologous stem cell transplantation, and brentuximab vedotin exposure differed. Material: peripheral blood mononuclear cells (PBMCs), obtained before the second cycle of nivolumab. This TCR came from a human donor with classical Hodgkin lymphoma. This rearrangement joins TRBV7-9 to TRBJ1-4, with D unresolved. The CDR3: CASSLQSEKLFF. In nucleotides, the CDR3 is TGTGCCAGCAGCCTCCAAAGTGAAAAACTGTTTTTT.